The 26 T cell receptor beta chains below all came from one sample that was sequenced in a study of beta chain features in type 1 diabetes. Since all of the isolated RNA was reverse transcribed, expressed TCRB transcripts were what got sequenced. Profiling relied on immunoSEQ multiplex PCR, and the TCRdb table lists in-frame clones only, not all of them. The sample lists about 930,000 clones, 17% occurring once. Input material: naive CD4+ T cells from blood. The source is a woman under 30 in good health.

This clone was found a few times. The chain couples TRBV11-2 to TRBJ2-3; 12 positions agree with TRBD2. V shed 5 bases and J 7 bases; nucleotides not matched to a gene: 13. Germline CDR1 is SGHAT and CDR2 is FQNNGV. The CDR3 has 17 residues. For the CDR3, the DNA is TGTGCCAGCAGCCTTGGACTAGCGGGAAACGTAGTCAATACGCAGTATTTT. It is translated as CASSLGLAGNVVNTQYF.

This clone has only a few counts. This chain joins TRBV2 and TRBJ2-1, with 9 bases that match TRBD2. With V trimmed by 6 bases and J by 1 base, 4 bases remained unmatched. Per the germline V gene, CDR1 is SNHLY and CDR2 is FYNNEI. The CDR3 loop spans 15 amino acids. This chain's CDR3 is CASRPGLASYNEQFF. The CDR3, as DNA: TGTGCCAGCAGGCCGGGACTAGCTTCCTACAATGAGCAGTTCTTC. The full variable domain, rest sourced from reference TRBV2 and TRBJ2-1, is EPEVTQTPSHQVTQMGQEVILRCVPISNHLYFYWYRQILGQKVEFLVSFYNNEISEKSEIFDDQFSVERPDGSNFTLKIRSTKLEDSAMYFCASRPGLASYNEQFFGPGTRLTVL.

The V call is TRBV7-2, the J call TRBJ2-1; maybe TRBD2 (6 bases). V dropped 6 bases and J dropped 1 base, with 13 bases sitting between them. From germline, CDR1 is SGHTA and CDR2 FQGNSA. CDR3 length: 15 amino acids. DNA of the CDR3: TGTGCCAGCAGGAGGTGGGGAGGATCCTACAATGAGCAGTTCTTC. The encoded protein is CASRRWGGSYNEQFF.

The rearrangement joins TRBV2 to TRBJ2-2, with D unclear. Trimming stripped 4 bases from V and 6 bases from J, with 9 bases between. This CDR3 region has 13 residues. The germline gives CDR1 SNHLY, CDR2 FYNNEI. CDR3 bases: TGTGCCAGCAGTGGGTACTACTCCGGGGAGCTGTTTTTT. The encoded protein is CASSGYYSGELFF.

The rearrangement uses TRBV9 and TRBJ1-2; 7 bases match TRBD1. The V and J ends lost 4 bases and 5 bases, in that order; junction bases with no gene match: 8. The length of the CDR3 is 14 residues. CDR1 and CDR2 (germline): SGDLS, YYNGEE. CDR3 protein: CASSKGQATYGYTF. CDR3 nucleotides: TGTGCCAGCAGCAAAGGACAGGCAACTTATGGCTACACCTTC. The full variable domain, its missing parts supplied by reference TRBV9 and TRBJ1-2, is DSGVTQTPKHLITATGQRVTLRCSPRSGDLSVYWYQQSLDQGLQFLIQYYNGEERAKGNILERFSAQQFPDLHSELNLSSLELGDSALYFCASSKGQATYGYTFGSGTRLTVV.

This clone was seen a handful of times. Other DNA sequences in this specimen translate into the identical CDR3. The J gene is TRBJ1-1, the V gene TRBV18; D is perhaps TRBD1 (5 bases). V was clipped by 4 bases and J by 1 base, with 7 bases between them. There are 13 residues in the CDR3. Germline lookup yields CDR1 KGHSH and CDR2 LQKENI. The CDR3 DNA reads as TGTGCCAGCTCACTTGACAGGAACACTGAAGCTTTCTTT. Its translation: CASSLDRNTEAFF.

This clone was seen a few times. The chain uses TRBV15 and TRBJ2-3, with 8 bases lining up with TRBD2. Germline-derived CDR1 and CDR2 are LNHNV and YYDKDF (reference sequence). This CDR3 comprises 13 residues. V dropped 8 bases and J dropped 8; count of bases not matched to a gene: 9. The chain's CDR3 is CATGREGSGTQYF. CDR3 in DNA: TGTGCCACCGGCCGGGAGGGTTCCGGTACGCAGTATTTT.

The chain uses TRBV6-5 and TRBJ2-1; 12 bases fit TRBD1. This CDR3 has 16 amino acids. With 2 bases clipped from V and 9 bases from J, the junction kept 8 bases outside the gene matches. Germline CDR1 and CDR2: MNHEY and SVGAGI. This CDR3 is CASSYTGTGGWGEQFF. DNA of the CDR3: TGTGCCAGCAGTTACACCGGGACAGGGGGCTGGGGTGAGCAGTTCTTC.

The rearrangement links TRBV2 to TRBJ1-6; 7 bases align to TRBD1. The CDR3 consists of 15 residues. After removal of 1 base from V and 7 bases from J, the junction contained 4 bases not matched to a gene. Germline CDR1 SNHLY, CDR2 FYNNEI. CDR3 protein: CASSEVQGENSPLHF. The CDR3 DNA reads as TGTGCCAGCAGTGAAGTCCAGGGGGAGAATTCACCCCTCCACTTT.

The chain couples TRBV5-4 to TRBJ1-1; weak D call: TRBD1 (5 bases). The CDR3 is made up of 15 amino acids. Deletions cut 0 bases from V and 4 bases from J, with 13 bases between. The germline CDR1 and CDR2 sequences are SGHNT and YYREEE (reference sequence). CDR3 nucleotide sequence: TGTGCCAGCAGCTTGGCCGTCGGCAGGGCCACTGAAGCTTTCTTT. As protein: CASSLAVGRATEAFF.

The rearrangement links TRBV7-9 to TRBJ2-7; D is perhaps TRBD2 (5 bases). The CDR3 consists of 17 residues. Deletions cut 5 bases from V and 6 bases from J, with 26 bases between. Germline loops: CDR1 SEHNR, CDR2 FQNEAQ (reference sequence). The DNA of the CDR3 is TGTGCCAGCAGCCGTATTTTGGCGACCCGGGGTTGGTCCGAGCAGTACTTC. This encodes CASSRILATRGWSEQYF.

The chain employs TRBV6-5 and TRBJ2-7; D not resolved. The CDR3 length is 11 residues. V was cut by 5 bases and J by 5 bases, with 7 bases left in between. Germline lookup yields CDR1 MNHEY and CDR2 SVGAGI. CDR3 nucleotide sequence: TGTGCCAGCAGTCGTCTGCACGAGCAGTACTTC. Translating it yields CASSRLHEQYF.

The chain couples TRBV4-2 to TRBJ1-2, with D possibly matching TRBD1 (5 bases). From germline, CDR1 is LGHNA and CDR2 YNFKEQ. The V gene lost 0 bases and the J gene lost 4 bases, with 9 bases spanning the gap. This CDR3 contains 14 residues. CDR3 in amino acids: CASSQDFQGYGYTF. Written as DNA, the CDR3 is TGTGCCAGCAGCCAAGATTTTCAGGGCTATGGCTACACCTTC.

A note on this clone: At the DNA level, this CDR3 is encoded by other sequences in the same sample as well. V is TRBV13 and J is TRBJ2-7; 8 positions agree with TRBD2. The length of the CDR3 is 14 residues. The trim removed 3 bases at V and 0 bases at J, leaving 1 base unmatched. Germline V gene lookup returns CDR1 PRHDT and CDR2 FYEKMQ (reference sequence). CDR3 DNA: TGTGCCAGCAGCTTGAGCGGGAGCTCCTACGAGCAGTACTTC. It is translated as CASSLSGSSYEQYF.

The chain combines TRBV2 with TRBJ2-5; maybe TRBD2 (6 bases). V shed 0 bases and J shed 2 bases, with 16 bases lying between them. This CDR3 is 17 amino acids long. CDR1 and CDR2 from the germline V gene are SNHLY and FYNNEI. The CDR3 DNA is TGTGCCAGCAGTGAAGCTTTCACCAGCGGGTCTCAAGAGACCCAGTACTTC. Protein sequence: CASSEAFTSGSQETQYF.

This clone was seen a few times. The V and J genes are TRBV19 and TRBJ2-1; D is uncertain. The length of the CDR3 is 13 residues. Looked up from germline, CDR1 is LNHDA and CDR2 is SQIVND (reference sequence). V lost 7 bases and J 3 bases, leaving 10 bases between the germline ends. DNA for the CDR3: TGTGCCAGTAATATCGACGGCTACAATGAGCAGTTCTTC. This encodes CASNIDGYNEQFF.

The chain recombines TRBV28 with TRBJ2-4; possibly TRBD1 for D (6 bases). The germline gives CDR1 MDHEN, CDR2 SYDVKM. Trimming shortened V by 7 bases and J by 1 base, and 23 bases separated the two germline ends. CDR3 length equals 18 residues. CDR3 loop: CASNTKRERQGAKNIQYF. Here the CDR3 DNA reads TGTGCCAGCAACACAAAGAGGGAGCGGCAGGGGGCCAAAAACATTCAGTACTTC.

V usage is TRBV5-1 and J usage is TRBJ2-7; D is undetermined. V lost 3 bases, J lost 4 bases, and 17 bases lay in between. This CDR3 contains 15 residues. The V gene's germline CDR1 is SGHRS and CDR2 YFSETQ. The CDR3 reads CASSSDPPLQYEQYF. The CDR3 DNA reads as TGCGCCAGCAGCTCGGACCCCCCCCTTCAGTACGAGCAGTACTTC.

The CDR3 here is CAISFDGGPGNTIYF. In DNA form, the CDR3 reads TGTGCCATCAGTTTTGACGGAGGCCCTGGAAACACCATATATTTT. J is TRBJ1-3 and V is TRBV10-3; D unresolved. Germline V gene lookup returns CDR1 ENHRY and CDR2 SYGVKD. The CDR3 runs 15 residues. V lost 5 bases, J lost 2 bases, and 13 bases lay in between.

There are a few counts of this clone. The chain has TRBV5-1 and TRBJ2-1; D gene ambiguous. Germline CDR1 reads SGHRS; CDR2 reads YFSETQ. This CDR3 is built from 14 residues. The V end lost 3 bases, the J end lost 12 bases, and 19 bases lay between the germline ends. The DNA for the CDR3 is TGCGCCAGCAGCTCCACCGGGTCTGAAATGGGGCAGTTCTTC. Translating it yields CASSSTGSEMGQFF.

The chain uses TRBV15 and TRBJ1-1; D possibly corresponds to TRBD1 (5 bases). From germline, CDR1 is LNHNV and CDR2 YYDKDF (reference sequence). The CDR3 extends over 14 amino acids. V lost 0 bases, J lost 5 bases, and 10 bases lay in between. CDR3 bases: TGTGCCACCAGCAGAGATTGGGACCGGACTGAAGCTTTCTTT. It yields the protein CATSRDWDRTEAFF.

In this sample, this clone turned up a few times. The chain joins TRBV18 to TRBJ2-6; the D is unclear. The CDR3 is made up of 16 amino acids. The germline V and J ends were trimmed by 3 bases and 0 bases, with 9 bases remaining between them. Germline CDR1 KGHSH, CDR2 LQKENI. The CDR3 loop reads CASSPTRNSGANVLTF. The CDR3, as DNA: TGTGCCAGCTCACCGACAAGGAACTCTGGGGCCAACGTCCTGACTTTC.

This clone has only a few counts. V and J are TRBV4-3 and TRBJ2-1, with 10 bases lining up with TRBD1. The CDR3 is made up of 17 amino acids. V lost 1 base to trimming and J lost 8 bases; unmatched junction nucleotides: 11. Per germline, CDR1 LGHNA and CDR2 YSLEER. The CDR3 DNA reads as TGCGCCAGCAGCCAAGCAAGGGGACAGGGGTATTTCGATGAGCAGTTCTTC. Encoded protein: CASSQARGQGYFDEQFF.

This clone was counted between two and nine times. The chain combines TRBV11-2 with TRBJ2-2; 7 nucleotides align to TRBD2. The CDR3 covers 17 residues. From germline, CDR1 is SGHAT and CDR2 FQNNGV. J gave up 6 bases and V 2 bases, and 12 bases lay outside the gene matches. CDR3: CASSLPSGSFLAGELFF. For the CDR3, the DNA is TGTGCCAGCAGCTTACCTAGCGGTTCCTTCCTCGCCGGGGAGCTGTTTTTT.

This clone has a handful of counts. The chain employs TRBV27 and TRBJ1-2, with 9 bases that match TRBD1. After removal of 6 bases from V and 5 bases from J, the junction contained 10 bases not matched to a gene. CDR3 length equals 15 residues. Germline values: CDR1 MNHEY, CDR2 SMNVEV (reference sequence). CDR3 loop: CASRPTGTGIYGYTF. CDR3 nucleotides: TGTGCCAGCAGGCCTACCGGGACAGGGATTTATGGCTACACCTTC.

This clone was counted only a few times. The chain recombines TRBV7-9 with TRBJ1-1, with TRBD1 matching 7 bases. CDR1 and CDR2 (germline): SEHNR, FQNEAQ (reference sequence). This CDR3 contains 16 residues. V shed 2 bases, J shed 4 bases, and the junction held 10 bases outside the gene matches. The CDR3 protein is CASSLRPRGGGTEAFF. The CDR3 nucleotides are TGTGCCAGCAGCTTAAGGCCTCGAGGGGGCGGCACTGAAGCTTTCTTT.